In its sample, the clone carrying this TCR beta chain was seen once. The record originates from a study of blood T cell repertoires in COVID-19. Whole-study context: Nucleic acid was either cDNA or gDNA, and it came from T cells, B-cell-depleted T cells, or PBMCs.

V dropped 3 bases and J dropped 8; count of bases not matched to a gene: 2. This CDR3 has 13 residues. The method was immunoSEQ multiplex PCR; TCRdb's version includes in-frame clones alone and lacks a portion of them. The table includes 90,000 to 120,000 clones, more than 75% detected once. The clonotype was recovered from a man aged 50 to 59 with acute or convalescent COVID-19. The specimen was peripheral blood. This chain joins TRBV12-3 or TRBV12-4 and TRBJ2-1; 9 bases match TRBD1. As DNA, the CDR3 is TGTGCCAGCAGTTTGGACAGGGGCTATGAGCAGTTCTTC. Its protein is CASSLDRGYEQFF.